Shown below are 16 T cell receptor beta chains from a single sample sequenced in a study of TET2 disruption in CD19-targeted CAR T cells (dated by TCRdb to 2016 to 2018). The library was produced with the immunoSEQ multiplex PCR assay. Drawn from immuneACCESS, this table holds only the in-frame rearrangements with V and J called that TCRdb kept. Clones are partly lost; checked studies trace under half to an unresolved V gene and leave the rest unexplained. The data table for this sample lists about 25,000 clones. The ten largest clones take up roughly 1.8% of the sample. The treatment or condition label for this specimen denotes: autologous CTL019 cells: CD19 CAR with 4-1BB and CD3 zeta domains. These TCRs' antigens remain unknown. Sample: CD8- CAR+ T cells sorted from cultured blood T cells, taken for CD19 CAR T cell therapy. This specimen's cell subset or site label, per the study, means: CD8-negative CAR-positive T cells from the infusion product. Receptor source: a man aged 65 to 79 with chronic lymphocytic leukemia.

On this clone: The read falls 3 residues short of the CDR3 end, and the missing part is taken from the germline J gene. The chain is built from TRBV7-3 and TRBJ2-2, with 9 bases that match TRBD2. CDR3 length: 16 amino acids. Per the germline V gene, CDR1 is SGHTA and CDR2 is FQGTGA. V was pared by 2 bases and J by 5 bases, with 6 bases of the junction left unmatched. The part of the CDR3 DNA that was read is TGTGCCAGCAGCTTAGGCGGGGGGGCCCAGACCGGGGAG. Its translation: CASSLGGGAQTGE. The CDR3 in full is CASSLGGGAQTGELFF. The whole variable domain, remainder taken from reference TRBV7-3 and TRBJ2-2, is GAGVSQTPSNKVTEKGKYVELRCDPISGHTALYWYRQSLGQGPEFLIYFQGTGAADDSGLPNDRFFAVRPEGSVSTLKIQRTERGDSAVYLCASSLGGGAQTGELFFGEGSRLTVL.

Of note for this clone: The read ends 3 residues early relative to the CDR3; the germline J gene fills the gap. This CDR3 is also generated by other DNA sequences in the sample. V usage is TRBV20-1 and J usage is TRBJ1-3; TRBD1 matches 9 bases. Per the germline V gene, CDR1 is DFQATT and CDR2 is SNEGSKA (reference sequence). Losses at the gene ends were 2 bases for V and 0 bases for J; bases not matched to a gene: 11. This CDR3 has 18 amino acids. The sequenced part of the CDR3 DNA is TGCAGTGCTAGATGGGAAACAGGGGGCAAAGGCTCTGGAAACACC. It encodes CSARWETGGKGSGNT. The full CDR3 sequence reads CSARWETGGKGSGNTIYF.

As for this clone: The read comes to an end 3 residues before the CDR3 does, leaving the germline J gene to fill in the end. This chain connects TRBV6-1 to TRBJ1-2; D ambiguous. The CDR3 is 14 residues long. The germline V gene has CDR1 MNHNS and CDR2 SASEGT. CDR3 sequence reads: CASSEYGFGYDYTF. The sequenced CDR3 bases are TGTGCCAGCAGTGAGTACGGGTTCGGGTACGAC.

Comments on this clone: The read gets to within 3 residues of the CDR3 end, and the germline J gene fills in the rest. The chain joins TRBV28 to TRBJ2-7; TRBD1 agrees at 7 bases. Unmatched junction bases numbered 5, after V lost 7 bases and J lost 2 bases. CDR1 MDHEN and CDR2 SYDVKM come from the germline V gene. The CDR3 loop spans 13 amino acids. The part of the CDR3 DNA that was read is TGTGCCAGCACTACAGGGGCCCCCTACGAG. This encodes CASTTGAPYE. The full CDR3 protein is CASTTGAPYEQYF.

The part of the CDR3 DNA that was read is TGTGCCAGTAGTATGATTCGGGACAAGAACACTGAA. It is translated as CASSMIRDKNTE. The whole CDR3 protein is CASSMIRDKNTEAFF. The chain joins TRBV19 to TRBJ1-1; a weak D match, TRBD1 (6 bases). With the read ending 3 residues before the CDR3 end, the germline J gene is used to fill in that end. V was cut by 3 bases and J by 1 base, with 12 bases left in between. Per the germline V gene, CDR1 is LNHDA and CDR2 is SQIVND (reference sequence). This CDR3 comprises 15 residues.

As for this clone: The read ends 3 residues before the CDR3 terminus; that terminus is restored from the germline J gene. This rearrangement joins TRBV7-9 to TRBJ2-7; 11 nucleotides match TRBD2. Germline CDR1 reads SEHNR; CDR2 reads FQNEAQ (reference sequence). The ends lost 5 bases at V and 6 bases at J; junction bases unmatched: 9. The CDR3 runs to 15 residues. Partial CDR3 DNA: TGTGCCAGCAGCCCATCGGGACTAGCGGCTCTCGAG. It is translated as CASSPSGLAALE. The whole CDR3 region reads CASSPSGLAALEQYF.

In regard to this clone: The missing CDR3 end, 3 residues past where the read stops, is filled in from the germline J gene. The chain is built from TRBV5-4 and TRBJ2-2, with 8 bases fitting TRBD1. Per germline, CDR1 SGHNT and CDR2 YYREEE (reference sequence). V lost 5 bases, J lost 1 base, and 7 bases stayed unmatched. The CDR3 runs 16 residues. The CDR3 here is CASSSTGTGNTGELFF. CDR3 DNA, as far as it was read: TGTGCCAGCAGTTCAACCGGGACAGGGAACACCGGGGAG.

This clone is identified as medium-sized from frequency. The read halts 3 residues ahead of the CDR3 end, with the missing end drawn from the germline J gene. The rearrangement joins TRBV7-9 to TRBJ1-6, with a possible D match to TRBD1 (5 bases). This CDR3 is built from 13 residues. Germline CDR1 SEHNR, CDR2 FQNEAQ (reference sequence). Trimming removed 11 bases at V and 6 bases at J, with 14 bases between. CDR3 in amino acids: CASGGESNSPLHF. The part of the CDR3 DNA that was read is TGTGCCTCCGGGGGAGAGAGTAATTCACCC. The full variable domain, in which reference TRBV7-9 and TRBJ1-6 provide the parts outside the CDR3, is DTGVSQNPRHKITKRGQNVTFRCDPISEHNRLYWYRQTLGQGPEFLTYFQNEAQLEKSRLLSDRFSAERPKGSFSTLEIQRTEQGDSAMYLCASGGESNSPLHFGNGTRLTVT.

Turning to this clone: The read falls 3 residues short of the CDR3 end, and the missing part is taken from the germline J gene. J is TRBJ1-2 and V is TRBV18, with D possibly TRBD1 on 5 matching bases. The CDR3 length is 13 residues. Germline V gene lookup returns CDR1 KGHSH and CDR2 LQKENI. The CDR3: CASSLSRQIDYTF. Partial CDR3 DNA: TGTGCCAGCTCACTTAGTCGACAGATAGAC.

With respect to this clone: Read sequence stops 3 residues before the CDR3 end, and the germline J gene provides the missing end. The chain couples TRBV19 to TRBJ1-1; weak D call: TRBD1 (5 bases). Per the germline V gene, CDR1 is LNHDA and CDR2 is SQIVND (reference sequence). The germline V and J ends were trimmed by 3 bases and 1 base, with 9 bases remaining between them. The CDR3 totals 14 residues. The CDR3 DNA, read in part, is TGTGCCAGTAGTATGCGCAGGGAGAACACTGAA. Amino acids: CASSMRRENTE. The whole CDR3 protein is CASSMRRENTEAFF.

In regard to this clone: Read data end 3 residues before the CDR3 end; the end is taken from the germline J gene. The chain uses TRBV2 and TRBJ2-2; 10 bases map to TRBD2. CDR1 is SNHLY, CDR2 FYNNEI, per germline. With 6 bases clipped from V and 6 bases from J, the junction kept 4 bases outside the gene matches. CDR3 length: 14 amino acids. CDR3 DNA (partial): TGTGCCAGCAGCAGCGGGGGGGGTTCCGGGGAG. The encoded protein is CASSSGGGSGE. The CDR3 as a whole reads CASSSGGGSGELFF. Combining the CDR3 with reference TRBV2 and TRBJ2-2 gives the whole variable domain EPEVTQTPSHQVTQMGQEVILRCVPISNHLYFYWYRQILGQKVEFLVSFYNNEISEKSEIFDDQFSVERPDGSNFTLKIRSTKLEDSAMYFCASSSGGGSGELFFGEGSRLTVL.

Judged by frequency, this clone is medium-sized. With the read ending 3 residues before the CDR3 end, the germline J gene is used to fill in that end. J is TRBJ2-4 and V is TRBV19; 7 nucleotides agree with TRBD1. Germline V CDR1 and CDR2: LNHDA, SQIVND (reference sequence). The CDR3 loop spans 14 amino acids. V shed 7 bases and J 1 base; nucleotides not matched to a gene: 4. CDR3: CASTTTGAKNIQYF. Partial CDR3 DNA: TGTGCCAGTACCACGACAGGGGCCAAAAACATT.

Comment on this clone: The CDR3 end lies 3 residues beyond the end of the read and is filled in from the germline J gene. This chain joins TRBV18 and TRBJ1-4; D unclear. The V end was cut by 2 bases, the J end by 5 bases, with 9 bases between. The CDR3 contains 14 residues. CDR1 KGHSH and CDR2 LQKENI come from the germline V gene. The CDR3: CASSPDTKNEKLFF. Partial CDR3 DNA: TGTGCCAGCTCACCAGACACGAAAAATGAAAAA.

Details on this clone: The read finishes 3 residues shy of the CDR3 end, and the germline J gene is used to complete it. This chain uses TRBV5-4 with TRBJ1-1; D is unclear. Germline assignment: CDR1 SGHNT and CDR2 YYREEE (reference sequence). The CDR3 extends over 16 amino acids. V lost 1 base and J 1 base, leaving 14 bases between the germline ends. The CDR3 bases that were read are TGTGCCAGCAGCTTGTTTTCGAGGGCTGCGAACACTGAA. Translating gives CASSLFSRAANTE. The whole CDR3 region reads CASSLFSRAANTEAFF.

Regarding this clone: The sequence runs out 3 residues before the end of the CDR3; the remainder is reconstructed from the germline J gene. The chain carries TRBV12-5 and TRBJ1-6; possible D gene TRBD1, 5 bases. CDR1 is LGHNT, CDR2 FRNRAP, per germline. The CDR3 spans 15 residues. Trimming stripped 0 bases from V and 7 bases from J, with 10 bases between. The sequenced part of the CDR3 DNA is TGTGCTAGTGGTTTGGTAAAGGGGATGAATTCACCC. Residues: CASGLVKGMNSP. The CDR3 reads in full as CASGLVKGMNSPLHF.

In the case of this clone: The read comes to an end 3 residues before the CDR3 does, leaving the germline J gene to fill in the end. This chain joins TRBV28 and TRBJ2-7; 7 bases map to TRBD2. Germline loops: CDR1 MDHEN, CDR2 SYDVKM. The CDR3 is 15 amino acids. With V trimmed by 6 bases and J by 1 base, 9 bases remained unmatched. The DNA read from the CDR3 is TGTGCCAGCAGGGTCACCGGAGCGGGGTCCTACGAG. Its protein product is CASRVTGAGSYE. The whole CDR3 protein reads CASRVTGAGSYEQYF.